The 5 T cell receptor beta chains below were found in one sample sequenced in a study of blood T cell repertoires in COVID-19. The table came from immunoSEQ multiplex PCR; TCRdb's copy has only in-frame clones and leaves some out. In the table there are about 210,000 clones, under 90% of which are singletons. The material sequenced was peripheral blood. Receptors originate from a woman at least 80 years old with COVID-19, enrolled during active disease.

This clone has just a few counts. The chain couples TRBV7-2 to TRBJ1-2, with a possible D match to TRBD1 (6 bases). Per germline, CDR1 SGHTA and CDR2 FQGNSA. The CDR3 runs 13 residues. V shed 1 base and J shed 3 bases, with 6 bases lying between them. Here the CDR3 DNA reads TGTGCCAGCAGCTTAGGGACAGACTATGGCTACACCTTC. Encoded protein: CASSLGTDYGYTF.

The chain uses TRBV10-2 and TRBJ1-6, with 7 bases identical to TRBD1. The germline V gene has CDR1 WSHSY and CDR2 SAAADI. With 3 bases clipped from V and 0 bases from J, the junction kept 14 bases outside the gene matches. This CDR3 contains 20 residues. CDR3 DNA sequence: TGCGCCAGCAGTGACCTCACACCGGGACAGCAGAGCTCCTATAATTCACCCCTCCACTTT. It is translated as CASSDLTPGQQSSYNSPLHF.

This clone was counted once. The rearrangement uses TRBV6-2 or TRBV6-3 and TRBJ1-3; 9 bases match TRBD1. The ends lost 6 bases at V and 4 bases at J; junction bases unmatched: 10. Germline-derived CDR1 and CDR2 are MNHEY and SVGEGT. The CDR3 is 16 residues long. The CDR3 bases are TGTGCCAGCAGCCCGCCGACAGGGGGTGAAGGAAACACCATATATTTT. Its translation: CASSPPTGGEGNTIYF.

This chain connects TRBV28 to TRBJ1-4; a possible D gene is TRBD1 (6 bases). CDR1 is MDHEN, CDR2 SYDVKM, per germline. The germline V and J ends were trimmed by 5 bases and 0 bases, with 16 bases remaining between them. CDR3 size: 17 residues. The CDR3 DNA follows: TGTGCCAGCAGTCTCACCCCTCGACAGGCAACTAATGAAAAACTGTTTTTT. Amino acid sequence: CASSLTPRQATNEKLFF. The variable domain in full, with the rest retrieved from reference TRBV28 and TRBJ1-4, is DVKVTQSSRYLVKRTGEKVFLECVQDMDHENMFWYRQDPGLGLRLIYFSYDVKMKEKGDIPEGYSVSREKKERFSLILESASTNQTSMYLCASSLTPRQATNEKLFFGSGTQLSVL.

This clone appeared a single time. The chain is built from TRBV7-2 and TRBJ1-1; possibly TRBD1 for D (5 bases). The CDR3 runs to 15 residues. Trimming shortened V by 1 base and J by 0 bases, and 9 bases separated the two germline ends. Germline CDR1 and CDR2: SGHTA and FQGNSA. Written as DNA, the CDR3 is TGTGCCAGCAGCTTAGTGCGGGGGTTGAACACTGAAGCTTTCTTT. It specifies CASSLVRGLNTEAFF.